This TCR beta chain is drawn from a study of T cells in localized non-small cell lung cancer. Points from the study as a whole: As only one tumor region underwent sequencing, heterogeneity remains possible. Among the top 100 tumor clones, a median around 60 appeared in adjacent lung.

The protocol was immunoSEQ multiplex PCR, while the TCRdb copy is restricted to in-frame clones and leaves out a portion. The sample consists of 9,500 to 11,000 clones, approximately 80% of them appearing once. Concerning this clone itself: Its specificity is not known.

The length of the CDR3 is 17 residues. Per the germline V gene, CDR1 is SGHTA and CDR2 is FQGTGA. Losses at the gene ends were 1 base for V and 0 bases for J; bases not matched to a gene: 8. The clonotype originates from a female donor aged 60 or older with stage II lung adenocarcinoma. The chain combines TRBV7-3 with TRBJ1-1, with TRBD1 matching 7 bases. The specimen was peripheral blood mononuclear cells, collected before any cancer treatment. CDR3 protein: CASSLKIGGRMNTEAFF. The CDR3 nucleotides read TGTGCCAGCAGCTTAAAAATAGGGGGCCGAATGAACACTGAAGCTTTCTTT.